These 25 T cell receptor beta chains share one sample of origin, sequenced in a study of T-cell reconstitution after alpha-beta-depleted transplantation in children. The TCRbeta library incorporated unique molecular identifiers. TCRdb used MiXCR to reprocess the PCR reads, holding one entry per CDR3 protein. The table shows more than 45,000 distinct CDR3 sequences, with approximately 52% occurring only once. The sample here was peripheral blood, taken before TCRalphabeta/CD19-depleted stem cell transplant. The origin of the receptors is a boy younger than two with SCID, due to receive a stem cell transplant.

This clonotype was counted a few times. The chain has TRBV12-3 or TRBV12-4 and TRBJ1-1, with 10 bases aligning to TRBD1. The CDR3 sequence is 14 residues long. With 3 bases clipped from V and 5 bases from J, the junction kept 3 bases outside the gene matches. This chain's CDR3 is CASSLDRGMTEAFF. Written as DNA, the CDR3 is TGTGCCAGCAGTTTGGACAGGGGGATGACTGAAGCTTTCTTT.

V is TRBV7-2 and J is TRBJ2-7, with TRBD1 identical over 10 bases. CDR3 length equals 15 residues. CDR1 SGHTA and CDR2 FQGNSA come from the germline V gene. V trimming: 5 bases; J trimming: 5 bases; junction bases outside the gene matches: 9. The CDR3 nucleotides read TGTGCCAGCAGCATGGACAGGGGGTCGCGCCACGAGCAGTACTTC. It encodes CASSMDRGSRHEQYF.

V gene TRBV5-1 combines with J gene TRBJ2-5, with D possibly TRBD1 on 6 matching bases. Germline CDR1 is SGHRS and CDR2 is YFSETQ. V dropped 2 bases and J dropped 3 bases, with 14 bases sitting between them. This CDR3 contains 15 residues. In nucleotides, the CDR3 is TGCGCCAGCAGCTTTTATGGGGGCCAAGAAGAGACCCAGTACTTC. Translating gives CASSFYGGQEETQYF.

V usage is TRBV12-3 or TRBV12-4 and J usage is TRBJ2-7; D remains ambiguous. There are 13 residues in the CDR3. Trimming pared 1 base from V and 3 bases from J, leaving 7 bases between. The CDR3 sequence is CASSLGQDYEQYF. The CDR3 DNA follows: TGTGCCAGCAGTTTAGGGCAGGACTACGAGCAGTACTTC.

The chain carries TRBV15 and TRBJ2-3; D is uncertain. This CDR3 comprises 12 residues. The germline V gene encodes CDR1 LNHNV and CDR2 YYDKDF (reference sequence). The V and J ends lost 0 bases and 3 bases respectively, with 1 base between them. CDR3 region: CATSRDTDTQYF. In DNA form, the CDR3 reads TGTGCCACCAGCAGAGATACAGATACGCAGTATTTT.

The chain uses TRBV11-3 and TRBJ2-3; D possibly corresponds to TRBD2 (6 bases). The V end was cut by 3 bases, the J end by 2 bases, with 9 bases between. This CDR3 contains 14 residues. CDR1 is SGHNT, CDR2 YENEEA, per germline. CDR3: CASSFGLHTDTQYF. DNA for the CDR3: TGTGCCAGCAGCTTCGGACTACACACAGATACGCAGTATTTT.

This clonotype was seen a few times. The chain joins TRBV9 to TRBJ2-5; 11 bases are a match to TRBD1. V dropped 0 bases and J dropped 5; count of bases not matched to a gene: 3. There are 15 residues in the CDR3. Germline loops: CDR1 SGDLS, CDR2 YYNGEE. The CDR3 here is CASSVGTGGLETQYF. The CDR3 DNA sequence: TGTGCCAGCAGCGTAGGGACAGGGGGCTTGGAGACCCAGTACTTC.

This clonotype was observed many times. V and J are TRBV5-6 and TRBJ2-7; TRBD2 matches 11 bases. This CDR3 is 16 amino acids long. CDR1 and CDR2 (germline): SGHDT, YYEEEE. Losses at the gene ends were 4 bases for V and 1 base for J; bases not matched to a gene: 7. The CDR3 loop reads CASSMGLAAASYEQYF. The CDR3 DNA sequence: TGTGCCAGCAGCATGGGACTAGCGGCTGCATCCTACGAGCAGTACTTC.

V and J are TRBV4-1 and TRBJ2-1; D assignment may be TRBD1 or TRBD2 (5 bases each). This CDR3 has 14 residues. Germline V gene data show CDR1 as MGHRA and CDR2 as YSYEKL. Trimming stripped 2 bases from V and 8 bases from J, with 13 bases between. CDR3 in DNA: TGCGCCAGCAGCCAACCCCTCCAGGGAGATGAGCAGTTCTTC. Its translation: CASSQPLQGDEQFF.

V gene TRBV6-5 combines with J gene TRBJ1-4; D unresolved. In germline, CDR1 is MNHEY, CDR2 SVGAGI. The CDR3 extends over 12 amino acids. V lost 5 bases and J lost 7, with 8 bases in between. For the CDR3, the DNA is TGTGCCAGCAGTGCCTTAGGTGAAAAACTGTTTTTT. The encoded protein is CASSALGEKLFF.

The rearrangement links TRBV20-1 to TRBJ2-1; D possibly corresponds to TRBD2 (5 bases). CDR3 length equals 13 residues. Germline CDR1 DFQATT, CDR2 SNEGSKA (reference sequence). V was cut by 6 bases and J by 8 bases, with 17 bases left in between. In nucleotides, the CDR3 is TGCAGTGCCGCTGGTTATGACGGGGATGAGCAGTTCTTC. The encoded protein is CSAAGYDGDEQFF.

V and J are TRBV5-5 and TRBJ1-6, with 8 bases identical to TRBD1. With 0 bases clipped from V and 5 bases from J, the junction kept 4 bases outside the gene matches. The CDR3 runs 16 residues. Germline V gene lookup returns CDR1 SGHKS and CDR2 YYEKEE (reference sequence). The CDR3 loop is CASSLVPRGHNSPLHF. The CDR3 DNA reads as TGTGCCAGCAGCTTGGTTCCCAGGGGGCATAATTCACCCCTCCACTTT.

The rearrangement links TRBV3-1 to TRBJ2-1, with TRBD2 matching over 10 bases. CDR1 and CDR2 (germline): LGHDT, YNNKEL (reference sequence). The ends lost 3 bases at V and 7 bases at J; junction bases unmatched: 3. The CDR3 has 14 residues. The CDR3, as DNA: TGTGCCAGCAGCCATGTACTAGCGGGAAATGAGCAGTTCTTC. Its translation: CASSHVLAGNEQFF.

V and J are TRBV4-1 and TRBJ2-7; tentative D call: TRBD1 (5 bases). Germline V gene sequence: CDR1 MGHRA, CDR2 YSYEKL. The CDR3 totals 14 residues. V was trimmed by 4 bases and J by 3 bases, leaving 13 bases between them. The CDR3 bases are TGCGCCAGCAGCCCAAGGGCAGGGAACTACGAGCAGTACTTC. Protein sequence: CASSPRAGNYEQYF.

The rearrangement links TRBV7-2 to TRBJ2-1; D not resolved. In germline, CDR1 is SGHTA, CDR2 FQGNSA. Trimming shortened V by 0 bases and J by 10 bases, and 7 bases separated the two germline ends. This CDR3 comprises 12 residues. This chain's CDR3 is CASSLAGREQFF. The CDR3 coding sequence is TGTGCCAGCAGCTTAGCAGGCAGGGAGCAGTTCTTC.

There are a few counts of this clonotype. The V and J genes are TRBV18 and TRBJ2-3; 13 bases are shared with TRBD2. The J segment lost 0 bases and the V segment lost 5 bases, leaving 11 bases of the junction unmatched. Germline loops: CDR1 KGHSH, CDR2 LQKENI. This CDR3 contains 19 residues. In DNA form, the CDR3 reads TGTGCCAGCTCATCCGGGGCCGCGGGACTAGCGGGAAGCACAGATACGCAGTATTTT. This sequence encodes CASSSGAAGLAGSTDTQYF.

This clonotype showed up just a few times. V is TRBV20-1 and J is TRBJ1-1; the D is unclear. The CDR3 is 13 amino acids. V was trimmed by 0 bases and J by 7 bases, leaving 12 bases between them. Per germline, CDR1 DFQATT and CDR2 SNEGSKA (reference sequence). The CDR3 DNA reads TGCAGTGCTAGAGAGAGAGCGGAGATTGAAGCTTTCTTT. Encoded protein: CSARERAEIEAFF.

The chain links TRBV5-1 to TRBJ2-1, with D possibly called TRBD1 or TRBD2 (5 bases each). The CDR3 is 15 amino acids. V was shortened by 1 base and J by 3 bases, with 11 bases between the two germline ends. CDR1 is SGHRS and CDR2 is YFSETQ in the germline V gene. The CDR3 loop is CASSLSGTNYNEQFF. In nucleotides, the CDR3 is TGCGCCAGCAGCTTGTCGGGGACCAACTACAATGAGCAGTTCTTC.

Notes on this clonotype: A junction boundary mismatches the germline segment, possibly from a read error. J is TRBJ1-1 and V is TRBV5-5, with D possibly matching TRBD1 (5 bases). This CDR3 region has 15 residues. CDR1 is SGHKS and CDR2 is YYEKEE in the germline V gene (reference sequence). CDR3 nucleotide sequence: TGTGTCAGCAGCTTTAGCCCAGGGATGAACACTGAAGCTTTCTTT. This codes for CVSSFSPGMNTEAFF.

This clonotype has more than one count but fewer than ten. The chain joins TRBV24-1 to TRBJ2-6; D remains unclear. Germline CDR1 reads KGHDR; CDR2 reads SFDVKD. V dropped 1 base and J dropped 4 bases, with 7 bases sitting between them. This CDR3 contains 15 residues. This chain's CDR3 is CATSDLDDGANVLTF. The CDR3 DNA is TGTGCCACCAGTGATTTAGACGACGGGGCCAACGTCCTGACTTTC.

This clonotype was counted ten times or more. The genes are TRBV11-2 and TRBJ2-1; D may be TRBD1 (5 bases). The V end lost 5 bases, the J end lost 0 bases, and 11 bases lay between the germline ends. CDR3 length equals 15 residues. CDR1 and CDR2 (germline): SGHAT, FQNNGV. The CDR3 here is CASSLDISSYNEQFF. The CDR3 bases are TGTGCCAGCAGCCTGGACATTTCCTCCTACAATGAGCAGTTCTTC. Full variable domain (remainder filled in from reference TRBV11-2 and TRBJ2-1): EAGVAQSPRYKIIEKRQSVAFWCNPISGHATLYWYQQILGQGPKLLIQFQNNGVVDDSQLPKDRFSAERLKGVDSTLKIQPAKLEDSAVYLCASSLDISSYNEQFFGPGTRLTVL.

This chain joins TRBV15 and TRBJ1-3; D remains unclear. The CDR3 extends over 18 amino acids. V dropped 0 bases and J dropped 4 bases, with 19 bases sitting between them. Germline loops: CDR1 LNHNV, CDR2 YYDKDF (reference sequence). CDR3 sequence (DNA): TGTGCCACCAGCAGAGATCTCTACGTCAGAGGGTCCGGAAACACCATATATTTT. Translating it yields CATSRDLYVRGSGNTIYF.

This chain links TRBV29-1 with TRBJ2-7; 7 positions agree with TRBD1. The CDR3 totals 13 residues. J gave up 2 bases and V 5 bases, and 6 bases lay outside the gene matches. Germline lookup yields CDR1 SQVTM and CDR2 ANQGSEA. The CDR3 sequence: CSVKDRRTYEQYF. The CDR3 region has the DNA TGCAGCGTTAAGGACAGGAGAACCTACGAGCAGTACTTC.

The count of this clonotype is one. The chain is built from TRBV4-3 and TRBJ2-5; D tentatively reads TRBD1 or TRBD2 (7 bases each). CDR1 is LGHNA, CDR2 YSLEER, per germline. This CDR3 is 17 amino acids long. Trimming left V 8 bases short and J 4 bases short, with 26 bases between. Written as DNA, the CDR3 is TGCGCCAGCTCCCCTTCGGGGGGCACAGGGGCGGGAGAGACCCAGTACTTC. This codes for CASSPSGGTGAGETQYF.

The chain couples TRBV9 to TRBJ1-2, with 7 bases that match TRBD1. Germline V gives CDR1 SGDLS, CDR2 YYNGEE. The CDR3 covers 11 residues. V was pared by 4 bases and J by 8 bases, with 2 bases of the junction left unmatched. This CDR3 reads CASSIQGGYTF. The CDR3 DNA sequence: TGTGCCAGCAGCATACAGGGGGGCTACACCTTC.